One sample yielded the 32 T cell receptor beta chains listed below, sequenced in a study of T cell responses to AZD1222 COVID-19 vaccine (dated by TCRdb to about 2021). The sample's time point, from its label and the paper: about 28 days (+/-7) after the second vaccine dose. Library construction relied on the immunoSEQ multiplex PCR assay. The clones in this table, taken by TCRdb from immuneACCESS, are in-frame only. Not every clone is retained; where verified, under half of the shortfall comes from an unresolved V gene, and the cause of the rest is unknown. The sample contains about 150,000 clones, more than 90% of them found a single time. Approximately 1.5% of the sample rests with the top ten. Sequences were derived from peripheral blood, sampled 28 days after the second AZD1222 dose. These receptors came from an adult who received the AZD1222 COVID-19 vaccine.

The rearrangement uses TRBV6-1 and TRBJ2-7; D not certain. CDR1 and CDR2 (germline): MNHNS, SASEGT. V lost 2 bases to trimming and J lost 6 bases, with 8 bases between them. CDR3 length: 12 residues. CDR3 in DNA: TGTGCCAGCAGTGAACTAGTGGGCGAGCAGTACTTC. Translating gives CASSELVGEQYF.

This chain joins TRBV2 and TRBJ1-4, with 12 positions matching TRBD1. Germline V CDR1 and CDR2: SNHLY, FYNNEI. V was clipped by 7 bases and J by 4 bases; unmatched bases: 4. The CDR3 consists of 15 residues. The CDR3 DNA reads TGTGCCAGCAAGGGACAGGGGGCGGGTAATGAAAAACTGTTTTTT. It specifies CASKGQGAGNEKLFF.

This chain uses TRBV19 with TRBJ2-7; 7 nucleotides match TRBD1. The length of the CDR3 is 14 residues. Germline loops: CDR1 LNHDA, CDR2 SQIVND (reference sequence). V lost 5 bases, J lost 6 bases, and 10 bases stayed unmatched. The CDR3 protein is CASSPLRQGSEQYF. For the CDR3, the DNA is TGTGCCAGTAGTCCTCTGAGACAGGGCTCCGAGCAGTACTTC.

The J gene is TRBJ1-3, the V gene TRBV5-1; possible D gene TRBD1, 6 bases. CDR3 length: 15 residues. Germline V gives CDR1 SGHRS, CDR2 YFSETQ. The V gene lost 4 bases and the J gene lost 0 bases, with 11 bases spanning the gap. In DNA form, the CDR3 reads TGCGCCAGCAGCCCCCCACAGGGCTCTGGAAACACCATATATTTT. Encoded protein: CASSPPQGSGNTIYF.

This clone came up a few times. V usage is TRBV2 and J usage is TRBJ2-7; the D is unclear. The germline CDR1 and CDR2 sequences are SNHLY and FYNNEI. V lost 3 bases and J lost 2, with 5 bases in between. CDR3 length equals 12 residues. The CDR3 region is CASSDSTYEQYF. CDR3 in DNA: TGTGCCAGCAGTGACAGTACCTACGAGCAGTACTTC.

The chain links TRBV30 to TRBJ1-4; 7 nucleotides line up with TRBD1. The CDR3 runs to 14 residues. Trimming removed 0 bases from V and 10 bases from J; junction bases left unmatched: 8. CDR1 and CDR2 from the germline V gene are GTSNPN and SVGIG (reference sequence). The CDR3 sequence is CAWSVQTGRGKLFF. The CDR3 DNA sequence: TGTGCCTGGAGTGTACAGACAGGGCGTGGAAAACTGTTTTTT.

Only one count was recorded for this clone. The chain has TRBV5-4 and TRBJ1-1; D is perhaps TRBD1 (5 bases). The CDR3 is made up of 13 amino acids. Germline CDR1 reads SGHNT; CDR2 reads YYREEE (reference sequence). V dropped 4 bases and J dropped 2 bases, with 9 bases sitting between them. The CDR3 region is CASSTGRNTEAFF. In DNA form, the CDR3 reads TGTGCCAGCAGCACAGGACGTAACACTGAAGCTTTCTTT.

This rearrangement joins TRBV6-6 to TRBJ2-5; possibly TRBD2 for D (5 bases). V was trimmed by 5 bases and J by 5 bases, leaving 30 bases between them. CDR1 and CDR2 (germline): MNHNY, SVGAGI (reference sequence). The CDR3 runs 19 residues. Written as DNA, the CDR3 is TGTGCCAGCAGTCCATCGGGGTCCGCGTTCCCCACGGCCCACGAGACCCAGTACTTC. This codes for CASSPSGSAFPTAHETQYF.

The chain couples TRBV2 to TRBJ2-2, with TRBD1 as a possible D gene (6 bases). Germline assignment: CDR1 SNHLY and CDR2 FYNNEI. The CDR3 is made up of 15 amino acids. With 2 bases removed from V and 5 bases from J, the gap between germline ends came to 12 bases. CDR3: CASSEPGAGTGELFF. DNA of the CDR3: TGTGCCAGCAGTGAACCAGGGGCGGGTACCGGGGAGCTGTTTTTT.

The V call is TRBV30, the J call TRBJ1-1; D not certain. The germline CDR1 and CDR2 sequences are GTSNPN and SVGIG (reference sequence). CDR3 length: 12 residues. V was clipped by 5 bases and J by 5 bases, with 12 bases between them. As DNA, the CDR3 is TGTGCCTGGGAGCGGGGTGAGACTGAAGCTTTCTTT. Its translation is CAWERGETEAFF.

Concerning this clone: Other DNA sequences from this sample encode an identical CDR3 as well. V usage is TRBV11-3 and J usage is TRBJ2-1, with D perhaps matching TRBD2 (5 bases). The CDR3 sequence is 14 residues long. Germline V gene data show CDR1 as SGHNT and CDR2 as YENEEA. Trimming pared 1 base from V and 1 base from J, leaving 5 bases between. CDR3 amino acids: CASSLGGSYNEQFF. CDR3 DNA: TGTGCCAGCAGCTTAGGAGGGTCCTACAATGAGCAGTTCTTC.

V is TRBV14 and J is TRBJ2-4; 8 nucleotides line up with TRBD2. The trim removed 1 base at V and 3 bases at J, leaving 2 bases unmatched. The CDR3 is made up of 15 amino acids. Germline CDR1 and CDR2: SGHDN and FVKESK. CDR3 residues: CASSQGAGVKNIQYF. The CDR3 region has the DNA TGTGCCAGCAGCCAAGGAGCGGGAGTCAAAAACATTCAGTACTTC.

V is TRBV3-1 (or the pseudogene TRBV3-2) and J is TRBJ2-7; no clear D. V lost 1 base, J lost 6 bases, and 10 bases lay in between. The CDR3 contains 13 residues. Germline loops: CDR1 LGHDT, CDR2 YNNKEL (reference sequence). The CDR3 nucleotides are TGTGCCAGCAGCCAAGGGCAGACCCGCGAGCAGTACTTC. Translated, it gives CASSQGQTREQYF.

The rearrangement joins TRBV21-1 to TRBJ1-5. TRBV21-1 is an annotated pseudogene. This CDR3 has 17 residues. The DNA for the CDR3 is TGTGCCAGCAGCAAAGGCTCTAGACCACCCTGGGTTGAGCCCCAGCATTTT. Translating it yields CASSKGSRPPWVEPQHF.

The V gene is TRBV6-5, the J gene TRBJ1-1; D might be TRBD1 (5 bases). CDR1 and CDR2 (germline): MNHEY, SVGAGI. Trimming shortened V by 4 bases and J by 7 bases, and 10 bases separated the two germline ends. The CDR3 loop spans 12 amino acids. CDR3 coding DNA: TGTGCCAGCAGTTGGAGGGGACTTGAAGCTTTCTTT. It encodes CASSWRGLEAFF.

The V gene is TRBV5-6, the J gene TRBJ1-2, with unresolved D. Germline CDR1 is SGHDT and CDR2 is YYEEEE. CDR3 length: 15 amino acids. The ends were cut back, 4 bases at V and 11 bases at J, with 24 bases in the middle. CDR3 loop: CASSPYGRTLGWYTF. In DNA, the CDR3 is TGTGCCAGCAGCCCGTATGGGAGAACCCTGGGTTGGTACACCTTC.

J is TRBJ1-1 and V is TRBV7-9; the match to TRBD1 covers 9 bases. The ends lost 0 bases at V and 1 base at J; junction bases unmatched: 0. Germline loops: CDR1 SEHNR, CDR2 FQNEAQ (reference sequence). This CDR3 region has 15 residues. CDR3 in amino acids: CASSLAGQGNTEAFF. CDR3 sequence (DNA): TGTGCCAGCAGCTTAGCGGGACAGGGGAACACTGAAGCTTTCTTT.

The chain uses TRBV28 and TRBJ2-5, with D unresolved. Looked up from germline, CDR1 is MDHEN and CDR2 is SYDVKM. The CDR3 extends over 13 amino acids. Trimming removed 5 bases at V and 2 bases at J, with 9 bases between. The CDR3 bases are TGTGCCAGCAGTAACGGTGGGCAAGAGACCCAGTACTTC. It specifies CASSNGGQETQYF.

This chain uses TRBV5-5 with TRBJ1-2; D may be TRBD1 (6 bases). V was shortened by 2 bases and J by 8 bases, with 16 bases between the two germline ends. The CDR3 loop spans 14 amino acids. Germline CDR1 is SGHKS and CDR2 is YYEKEE (reference sequence). This chain's CDR3 is CASSLGGASSGYTF. Here the CDR3 DNA reads TGTGCCAGCAGCTTAGGGGGGGCCAGCAGCGGCTACACCTTC.

The J gene is TRBJ1-4, the V gene TRBV18; a possible D gene is TRBD1 (5 bases). The CDR3 loop spans 13 amino acids. Germline V gene sequence: CDR1 KGHSH, CDR2 LQKENI. V lost 4 bases and J lost 2, with 5 bases in between. The CDR3 here is CASSQGTNEKLFF. For the CDR3, the DNA is TGTGCCAGCTCACAGGGGACTAATGAAAAACTGTTTTTT.

The rearrangement joins TRBV5-1 to TRBJ1-4; tentative D call: TRBD1 (5 bases). CDR1 is SGHRS and CDR2 is YFSETQ in the germline V gene. Trimming cost V 0 bases and J 9 bases, with 12 bases left between them. The CDR3 has 14 amino acids. Written as DNA, the CDR3 is TGCGCCAGCAGCTTGGCGGGACCCGAGAAAAAACTGTTTTTT. Its translation is CASSLAGPEKKLFF.

V is TRBV11-3 and J is TRBJ2-2; 8 nucleotides line up with TRBD1. The germline CDR1 and CDR2 sequences are SGHNT and YENEEA. CDR3 length: 15 amino acids. V gave up 1 base and J gave up 5 bases; unmatched junction bases: 3. CDR3 coding DNA: TGTGCCAGCAGCTTAGGGACAGGGCGGACCGGGGAGCTGTTTTTT. Translated: CASSLGTGRTGELFF.

The chain joins TRBV6-1 to TRBJ1-1; no clear D. Germline V lookup: CDR1 MNHNS, CDR2 SASEGT. The V and J ends lost 2 bases and 7 bases respectively, with 5 bases between them. This CDR3 spans 11 amino acids. This chain's CDR3 is CASSESYEAFF. The CDR3, as DNA: TGTGCCAGCAGTGAATCATATGAAGCTTTCTTT.

The chain couples TRBV5-4 to TRBJ2-7, with 7 bases identical to TRBD2. V was clipped by 2 bases and J by 2 bases; unmatched bases: 4. The germline V gene has CDR1 SGHNT and CDR2 YYREEE (reference sequence). The CDR3 totals 14 residues. The CDR3 sequence is CASSLPGRTYEQYF. The CDR3 DNA is TGTGCCAGCAGCTTACCCGGGAGGACCTACGAGCAGTACTTC.

V is TRBV24-1 and J is TRBJ2-5, with D tentatively TRBD2 (6 bases). This CDR3 has 14 amino acids. The germline gives CDR1 KGHDR, CDR2 SFDVKD. Trimming pared 2 bases from V and 7 bases from J, leaving 13 bases between. Here the CDR3 DNA reads TGTGCCACCAGTGATTCCTGGGTCGGGGGGACCCAGTACTTC. Amino acids: CATSDSWVGGTQYF.

The chain carries TRBV2 and TRBJ1-3, with 7 bases lining up with TRBD1. The CDR3 spans 14 residues. V lost 9 bases to trimming and J lost 0 bases; unmatched junction nucleotides: 5. Germline assignment: CDR1 SNHLY and CDR2 FYNNEI. CDR3 nucleotides: TGTGCCAGTTACAGGGGAAGCTCTGGAAACACCATATATTTT. Its translation: CASYRGSSGNTIYF. Drawing the rest from reference TRBV2 and TRBJ1-3, the complete variable domain is EPEVTQTPSHQVTQMGQEVILRCVPISNHLYFYWYRQILGQKVEFLVSFYNNEISEKSEIFDDQFSVERPDGSNFTLKIRSTKLEDSAMYFCASYRGSSGNTIYFGEGSWLTVV.

The chain couples TRBV10-3 to TRBJ2-1, with D perhaps assigned TRBD1 or TRBD2 (5 bases each). Trimming stripped 3 bases from V and 4 bases from J, with 13 bases between. The CDR3 is 15 amino acids. Germline V gene sequence: CDR1 ENHRY, CDR2 SYGVKD. The CDR3 reads CAISDRDRSYNEQFF. CDR3 nucleotides: TGTGCCATCAGTGACCGGGACCGTTCTTACAATGAGCAGTTCTTC.

The chain joins TRBV7-8 to TRBJ2-7; D is undetermined. The V and J ends lost 2 bases and 2 bases respectively, with 10 bases between them. The germline gives CDR1 SGHVS, CDR2 FQNEAQ. CDR3 length: 14 residues. CDR3 amino acids: CASSLFRTAYEQYF. CDR3 nucleotide sequence: TGTGCCAGCAGCTTATTCAGGACCGCCTACGAGCAGTACTTC.

This chain joins TRBV7-9 and TRBJ2-7; 9 nucleotides match TRBD1. The CDR3 runs to 15 residues. CDR1 is SEHNR, CDR2 FQNEAQ, per germline (reference sequence). V lost 6 bases, J lost 0 bases, and 6 bases stayed unmatched. The chain's CDR3 is CASSTDRGSSYEQYF. DNA of the CDR3: TGTGCCAGCAGTACCGACAGGGGGTCCTCCTACGAGCAGTACTTC.

This clone was seen only once. V and J are TRBV7-8 and TRBJ2-1; D ambiguous. Per germline, CDR1 SGHVS and CDR2 FQNEAQ. Trimming cost V 1 base and J 3 bases, with 16 bases left between them. This CDR3 has 17 residues. CDR3 nucleotides: TGTGCCAGCAGCTTAGTTAGGGAACTTCTCGACTACAATGAGCAGTTCTTC. Its protein is CASSLVRELLDYNEQFF.

The chain couples TRBV11-2 to TRBJ1-1, with 7 bases that match TRBD1. With 5 bases clipped from V and 8 bases from J, the junction kept 8 bases outside the gene matches. Looked up from germline, CDR1 is SGHAT and CDR2 is FQNNGV. This CDR3 is built from 13 residues. The CDR3, as DNA: TGTGCCAGCAGCCCTGACAGGGCTGGGGAAGCTTTCTTT. Its protein is CASSPDRAGEAFF.

This chain links TRBV6-5 with TRBJ2-7; TRBD1 agrees at 8 bases. Germline values: CDR1 MNHEY, CDR2 SVGAGI. The CDR3 runs 13 residues. Losses at the gene ends were 6 bases for V and 2 bases for J; bases not matched to a gene: 3. CDR3 protein: CASRDRATYEQYF. CDR3 coding DNA: TGTGCCAGCAGGGACAGGGCTACCTACGAGCAGTACTTC.